Presented here are 30 T cell receptor beta chains from one specimen sequenced in a study of cytomegalovirus exposure and HLA in healthy donors. The PCR used 60 Vbeta and 13 Jbeta primers. The method was immunoSEQ multiplex PCR; TCRdb's version includes in-frame clones alone and lacks a portion of them. The sample holds about 130,000 clones, around 78% seen once. Sequencing was carried out using PBMCs. All receptors derive from a woman aged 50 to 60 in good health and CMV-seronegative.

The chain links TRBV28 to TRBJ2-1, with TRBD1 matching 9 bases. This CDR3 contains 16 residues. Germline V lookup: CDR1 MDHEN, CDR2 SYDVKM. The J segment lost 9 bases and the V segment lost 5 bases, leaving 14 bases of the junction unmatched. For the CDR3, the DNA is TGTGCCAGCAGTAAACAGGGGGCTGGGCTAGGACGTGAGCAGTTCTTC. It specifies CASSKQGAGLGREQFF.

This chain links TRBV28 with TRBJ2-1; no clear D. Germline V gene data show CDR1 as MDHEN and CDR2 as SYDVKM. This CDR3 is built from 15 residues. V was trimmed by 5 bases and J by 0 bases, leaving 11 bases between them. CDR3 sequence reads: CASSPFLFSYNEQFF. The CDR3, as DNA: TGTGCCAGCAGTCCCTTTTTATTCTCCTACAATGAGCAGTTCTTC.

The chain links TRBV4-3 to TRBJ2-1; no reliable D call. The V gene lost 0 bases and the J gene lost 6 bases, with 9 bases spanning the gap. Per the germline V gene, CDR1 is LGHNA and CDR2 is YSLEER. The CDR3 runs 14 residues. The CDR3 coding sequence is TGCGCCAGCAGCCAAGATCCCCTCCTCAATGAGCAGTTCTTC. Encoded protein: CASSQDPLLNEQFF.

The V and J genes are TRBV14 and TRBJ1-1; TRBD1 matches 12 bases. After removal of 4 bases from V and 5 bases from J, the junction contained 11 bases not matched to a gene. Germline CDR1 SGHDN, CDR2 FVKESK. The CDR3 totals 17 residues. The CDR3 loop reads CASSRLGQGALGTEAFF. Here the CDR3 DNA reads TGTGCCAGCAGCCGCTTGGGACAGGGGGCATTAGGGACTGAAGCTTTCTTT.

This clone was seen a few times. The chain joins TRBV6-6 to TRBJ2-2; a possible D gene is TRBD2 (6 bases). Germline CDR1 reads MNHNY; CDR2 reads SVGAGI (reference sequence). V gave up 5 bases and J gave up 6 bases, with 13 bases separating them. CDR3 length equals 14 residues. The CDR3 DNA reads TGTGCCAGCAGTCTAGACGGGAGTCCCGGGGAGCTGTTTTTT. Its translation is CASSLDGSPGELFF.

In this sample, this clone turned up once. The V and J genes are TRBV19 and TRBJ1-2; D gene uncertain. The ends were cut back, 3 bases at V and 4 bases at J, with 9 bases in the middle. Germline-derived CDR1 and CDR2 are LNHDA and SQIVND (reference sequence). CDR3 length equals 13 residues. The CDR3 here is CASSIRQRYGYTF. The DNA of the CDR3 is TGTGCCAGTAGTATCCGCCAGCGCTATGGCTACACCTTC.

This clone has a handful of counts. The chain links TRBV30 to TRBJ2-7; perhaps TRBD2 as D (6 bases). V was cut by 4 bases and J by 3 bases, with 22 bases left in between. CDR3 length: 16 residues. Germline CDR1 and CDR2: GTSNPN and SVGIG (reference sequence). CDR3 sequence reads: CAWTDRSGFGGYEQYF. CDR3 nucleotides: TGTGCCTGGACTGATAGGAGTGGGTTCGGGGGCTACGAGCAGTACTTC.

The chain couples TRBV7-6 to TRBJ2-6, with 10 bases matching TRBD1. This CDR3 has 18 residues. Trimming cost V 4 bases and J 1 base; bases outside gene matches: 7. The V gene's germline CDR1 is SGHVS and CDR2 FNYEAQ. The CDR3 reads CASSSPGQGSSGANVLTF. CDR3 in DNA: TGTGCCAGCAGCTCGCCGGGACAGGGGAGTTCTGGGGCCAACGTCCTGACTTTC.

This clone was recorded only once. This chain links TRBV14 with TRBJ2-2; a possible D gene is TRBD2 (6 bases). The CDR3 loop spans 17 amino acids. The V end lost 0 bases, the J end lost 2 bases, and 13 bases lay between the germline ends. Per germline, CDR1 SGHDN and CDR2 FVKESK. The CDR3 DNA sequence: TGTGCCAGCAGCCAAGATAGGGGACTCATAAACACCGGGGAGCTGTTTTTT. Translating gives CASSQDRGLINTGELFF.

V is TRBV7-9 and J is TRBJ2-5, with D possibly matching TRBD2 (6 bases). This CDR3 is built from 13 residues. Between the trimmed V and J ends, which lost 7 bases and 2 bases, there was a span of 11 bases. CDR1 and CDR2 (germline): SEHNR, FQNEAQ (reference sequence). For the CDR3, the DNA is TGTGCCAGCATAGGACGGGGGCAAGAGACCCAGTACTTC. It is translated as CASIGRGQETQYF.

The chain combines TRBV18 with TRBJ1-4; unclear D gene. CDR3 length equals 16 residues. CDR1 and CDR2 (germline): KGHSH, LQKENI. The ends were cut back, 3 bases at V and 2 bases at J, with 13 bases in the middle. The CDR3 sequence is CASSPLHAQTNEKLFF. Written as DNA, the CDR3 is TGTGCCAGCTCACCGCTTCACGCACAGACTAATGAAAAACTGTTTTTT.

The chain uses TRBV21-1 and TRBJ2-3; the table's D call, TRBD2, was not checked against the DNA. TRBV21-1 is annotated as a pseudogene. The CDR3 is made up of 17 amino acids. CDR3 nucleotides: TGTGCCAGCAGCTCTCCGGGGACTAGCGGGGACACAGATACGCAGTATTTT. This gives the protein CASSSPGTSGDTDTQYF.

This sequence joins TRBV7-9 and TRBJ1-1; 10 bases align to TRBD1. Germline assignment: CDR1 SEHNR and CDR2 FQNEAQ (reference sequence). CDR3 length equals 14 residues. Trimming at V came to 3 bases and at J to 3 bases, leaving 1 base not matched to a gene. CDR3 loop: CASSFGTGDTEAFF. The DNA of the CDR3 is TGTGCCAGCAGCTTCGGGACAGGGGACACTGAAGCTTTCTTT.

A remark on this clone: Compared with germline, one end of the junction differs, possibly owing to a read error. V gene TRBV9 combines with J gene TRBJ2-1; D unclear. The CDR3 is made up of 16 amino acids. Germline CDR1 SGDLS, CDR2 YYNGEE. The DNA for the CDR3 is TGTGCCAGCAGCGTAGATGCGGAGAGCTCCTGCAATGAGCAGTTCTTC. Protein: CASSVDAESSCNEQFF. The variable domain in full, completed from reference TRBV9 and TRBJ2-1, reads DSGVTQTPKHLITATGQRVTLRCSPRSGDLSVYWYQQSLDQGLQFLIQYYNGEERAKGNILERFSAQQFPDLHSELNLSSLELGDSALYFCASSVDAESSCNEQFFGPGTRLTVL.

The chain combines TRBV18 with TRBJ2-7, with D hard to call. Germline V gene data show CDR1 as KGHSH and CDR2 as LQKENI. V lost 3 bases to trimming and J lost 1 base, with 7 bases between them. The CDR3 totals 13 residues. The CDR3 sequence: CASSPGQSYEQYF. CDR3 sequence (DNA): TGTGCCAGCTCACCGGGCCAATCCTACGAGCAGTACTTC.

This clone was observed once. The J gene is TRBJ2-3, the V gene TRBV7-2; D might be TRBD2 (7 bases). The CDR3 is 16 residues long. With 0 bases removed from V and 6 bases from J, the gap between germline ends came to 16 bases. Germline V gene sequence: CDR1 SGHTA, CDR2 FQGNSA. The CDR3 loop reads CASSLAGGRVGDTQYF. In DNA form, the CDR3 reads TGTGCCAGCAGCTTAGCCGGGGGGCGGGTCGGGGATACGCAGTATTTT.

The chain combines TRBV4-3 with TRBJ1-4, with D tentatively TRBD1 (6 bases). The CDR3 loop spans 14 amino acids. Per the germline V gene, CDR1 is LGHNA and CDR2 is YSLEER. V was pared by 5 bases and J by 8 bases, with 15 bases between. The CDR3 is CASSGAGAGEKLFF. The CDR3 DNA reads as TGCGCCAGCAGCGGAGCAGGGGCCGGGGAAAAACTGTTTTTT.

The V call is TRBV4-2, the J call TRBJ1-1; possible D gene TRBD1, 5 bases. Germline values: CDR1 LGHNA, CDR2 YNFKEQ. The germline V and J ends were trimmed by 0 bases and 6 bases, with 8 bases remaining between them. The CDR3 has 13 amino acids. The CDR3 region is CASSQDPGPEAFF. In DNA, the CDR3 is TGTGCCAGCAGCCAAGATCCAGGGCCTGAAGCTTTCTTT.

The chain is built from TRBV19 and TRBJ2-5, with D perhaps matching TRBD2 (5 bases). Trimming cost V 3 bases and J 4 bases, with 12 bases left between them. The CDR3 consists of 14 residues. Germline assignment: CDR1 LNHDA and CDR2 SQIVND (reference sequence). CDR3 DNA sequence: TGTGCCAGTAGTATCGGACGGGGTGGAGAGACCCAGTACTTC. Protein product: CASSIGRGGETQYF.

The V call is TRBV7-6, the J call TRBJ2-1, with TRBD2 matching over 13 bases. The CDR3 is made up of 17 amino acids. Germline CDR1 reads SGHVS; CDR2 reads FNYEAQ. V trimming: 1 base; J trimming: 5 bases; junction bases outside the gene matches: 5. CDR3 coding DNA: TGTGCCAGCAGCTTAGGCCGGACTAGCGGGAGTAACAATGAGCAGTTCTTC. It translates to CASSLGRTSGSNNEQFF.

The J gene is TRBJ1-5, the V gene TRBV7-2, with D possibly being TRBD1 (6 bases). This CDR3 region has 15 residues. The ends were cut back, 5 bases at V and 7 bases at J, with 18 bases in the middle. Germline CDR1 reads SGHTA; CDR2 reads FQGNSA. CDR3 in amino acids: CASSPAGAGSQPQHF. The CDR3 bases are TGTGCCAGCAGCCCAGCAGGGGCAGGGAGCCAGCCCCAGCATTTT.

Worth noting for this clone: At one boundary the junction diverges from the germline segment, which might be a read error. J is TRBJ1-2 and V is TRBV27; 12 bases fit TRBD1. Germline lookup yields CDR1 MNHEY and CDR2 SMNVEV (reference sequence). This CDR3 has 18 amino acids. This CDR3 is CASSPSLGQGAVYYGYPF. CDR3 sequence (DNA): TGTGCCAGCAGTCCTAGCCTGGGACAGGGGGCAGTGTACTATGGCTACCCCTTC.

The chain is built from TRBV4-2 and TRBJ2-3, with TRBD2 matching 16 bases. CDR1 and CDR2 (germline): LGHNA, YNFKEQ. This CDR3 contains 21 residues. V trimming: 1 base; J trimming: 2 bases; junction bases outside the gene matches: 12. The CDR3 DNA reads as TGTGCCAGCAGCCAAGTCCCGGCCGGGACTAGCGGGAGGGGGGACACAGATACGCAGTATTTT. Translated, it gives CASSQVPAGTSGRGDTDTQYF.

The chain joins TRBV19 to TRBJ2-3; tentatively, D is TRBD2 (6 bases). The CDR3 spans 15 residues. Trimming stripped 3 bases from V and 1 base from J, with 11 bases between. CDR1 LNHDA and CDR2 SQIVND come from the germline V gene (reference sequence). CDR3 nucleotide sequence: TGTGCCAGTAGTATTGCGGGACCTCGCACAGATACGCAGTATTTT. It specifies CASSIAGPRTDTQYF. Combining the CDR3 with reference TRBV19 and TRBJ2-3 gives the whole variable domain DGGITQSPKYLFRKEGQNVTLSCEQNLNHDAMYWYRQDPGQGLRLIYYSQIVNDFQKGDIAEGYSVSREKKESFPLTVTSAQKNPTAFYLCASSIAGPRTDTQYFGPGTRLTVL.

The chain employs TRBV11-2 and TRBJ2-5; D is undetermined. This CDR3 has 15 residues. The ends were cut back, 5 bases at V and 2 bases at J, with 15 bases in the middle. The germline gives CDR1 SGHAT, CDR2 FQNNGV. As DNA, the CDR3 is TGTGCCAGCAGCGCAGGCCAGAGATTACAAGAGACCCAGTACTTC. Its protein is CASSAGQRLQETQYF. The variable domain in full, completed from reference TRBV11-2 and TRBJ2-5, reads EAGVAQSPRYKIIEKRQSVAFWCNPISGHATLYWYQQILGQGPKLLIQFQNNGVVDDSQLPKDRFSAERLKGVDSTLKIQPAKLEDSAVYLCASSAGQRLQETQYFGPGTRLLVL.

This clone was seen a single time. The V gene is TRBV29-1, the J gene TRBJ2-5, with a tentative D call TRBD2 (5 bases). CDR1 is SQVTM, CDR2 ANQGSEA, per germline. The CDR3 runs to 14 residues. Trimming removed 1 base at V and 4 bases at J, with 13 bases between. The DNA of the CDR3 is TGCAGCGTTGAAGCCCTTGGGAGTCCAGAGACCCAGTACTTC. It encodes CSVEALGSPETQYF. Full variable domain (remainder filled in from reference TRBV29-1 and TRBJ2-5): SAVISQKPSRDICQRGTSLTIQCQVDSQVTMMFWYRQQPGQSLTLIATANQGSEATYESGFVIDKFPISRPNLTFSTLTVSNMSPEDSSIYLCSVEALGSPETQYFGPGTRLLVL.

The gene calls are TRBV9 and TRBJ2-2, with TRBD1 identical over 10 bases. V trimming: 2 bases; J trimming: 7 bases; junction bases outside the gene matches: 14. Germline loops: CDR1 SGDLS, CDR2 YYNGEE. This CDR3 has 18 amino acids. CDR3 loop: CASSVNRDRGAENGELFF. The CDR3 DNA follows: TGTGCCAGCAGCGTCAACCGGGACAGGGGAGCAGAGAACGGGGAGCTGTTTTTT.

A few counts support this clone. V usage is TRBV27 and J usage is TRBJ1-2, with 7 nucleotides matching TRBD1. The CDR3 has 16 amino acids. In germline, CDR1 is MNHEY, CDR2 SMNVEV (reference sequence). The V segment lost 5 bases and the J segment 1 base; nucleotides outside the gene matches: 10. CDR3 DNA sequence: TGTGCCAGCAGTGTCGGACAGGCCTTCCTTAACTATGGCTACACCTTC. Translation gives CASSVGQAFLNYGYTF.

The rearrangement uses TRBV27 and TRBJ2-1; 12 bases are a match to TRBD2. The ends lost 4 bases at V and 3 bases at J; junction bases unmatched: 13. Germline V gene sequence: CDR1 MNHEY, CDR2 SMNVEV (reference sequence). This CDR3 is 19 amino acids long. CDR3 region: CASSSTKTSGSGNYNEQFF. In DNA form, the CDR3 reads TGTGCCAGCAGTTCAACCAAGACTAGCGGGAGCGGGAACTACAATGAGCAGTTCTTC.

The genes are TRBV18 and TRBJ1-4; D uncertain. Trimming removed 2 bases at V and 8 bases at J, with 9 bases between. CDR1 KGHSH and CDR2 LQKENI come from the germline V gene. This CDR3 spans 13 amino acids. The chain's CDR3 is CASSPIVREKLFF. In DNA form, the CDR3 reads TGTGCCAGCTCACCAATTGTCCGGGAAAAACTGTTTTTT.